This paragraph reports one T cell receptor (beta chain). This entry comes from a study of T-cell reconstitution after alpha-beta-depleted transplantation in children. This CDR3 contains 18 residues. Germline V CDR1 and CDR2: ENHRY, SYGVKD. The J segment lost 7 bases and the V segment lost 7 bases, leaving 13 bases of the junction unmatched. Molecular barcoding with unique molecular identifiers was used for the TCRbeta library. MiXCR was run by TCRdb on the PCR reads, yielding one entry per CDR3 protein. The table shows about 500,000 distinct CDR3 sequences, with approximately 32% occurring only once. The source was PBMCs from the stem cell graft donor, collected from the stem cell graft. The rearrangement uses TRBV10-3 and TRBJ2-1, with 16 positions matching TRBD2. This receptor was obtained from a human donor who donated a stem cell graft to a child with aplastic anemia. This chain's CDR3 is CAIKKQGLAGGPANEQFF. The CDR3 DNA reads as TGTGCCATCAAGAAACAGGGACTAGCGGGAGGGCCCGCGAATGAGCAGTTCTTC.